Shown below are 14 T cell receptor beta chains from a single sample sequenced in a study of blood T cell repertoires in COVID-19. The assay was immunoSEQ multiplex PCR, and TCRdb's table has in-frame clones only and misses some. Among about 260,000 clones, about 87% were seen once, and the ten largest hold over 2%. Sequenced material: peripheral blood. Receptor source: a woman aged 45-65 years with acute or convalescent COVID-19.

The CDR3 nucleotides are TGTGCCAGCGGACTAGCGGCTTACAATGAGCAGTTCTTC. Amino acids: CASGLAAYNEQFF. V is TRBV7-3 and J is TRBJ2-1; 10 nucleotides match TRBD2. Germline loops: CDR1 SGHTA, CDR2 FQGTGA. The CDR3 spans 13 residues. Trimming at V came to 8 bases and at J to 4 bases, leaving 2 bases not matched to a gene. Looking up the rest from reference TRBV7-3 and TRBJ2-1 gives the full variable domain: GAGVSQTPSNKVTEKGKYVELRCDPISGHTALYWYRQSLGQGPEFLIYFQGTGAADDSGLPNDRFFAVRPEGSVSTLKIQRTERGDSAVYLCASGLAAYNEQFFGPGTRLTVL.

A single count supports this clone. CDR3: CASSRPGLAGQLSYEQYF. CDR3 DNA sequence: TGTGCCAGTAGTCGCCCGGGACTAGCGGGACAGCTCTCCTACGAGCAGTACTTC. V gene TRBV19 combines with J gene TRBJ2-7, with TRBD2 matching 13 bases. The V gene's germline CDR1 is LNHDA and CDR2 SQIVND (reference sequence). This CDR3 contains 18 residues. The V segment lost 5 bases and the J segment 0 bases; nucleotides outside the gene matches: 10.

This CDR3 reads CASSRQLPSSGANVLTF. The CDR3, as DNA: TGTGCCAGCAGTAGACAGCTCCCGAGCTCTGGGGCCAACGTCCTGACTTTC. The chain uses TRBV2 and TRBJ2-6; TRBD1 might be the D (5 bases). This CDR3 comprises 17 residues. Germline CDR1 SNHLY, CDR2 FYNNEI. The germline V and J ends were trimmed by 5 bases and 0 bases, with 14 bases remaining between them.

The genes are TRBV7-8 and TRBJ2-3; 10 nucleotides agree with TRBD1. Germline values: CDR1 SGHVS, CDR2 FQNEAQ. This CDR3 spans 18 amino acids. V shed 9 bases and J 3 bases; nucleotides not matched to a gene: 18. The CDR3 DNA follows: TGTGCCAGTACCAAAACGGGTAGACAGGGGGCGTGGACAGATACGCAGTATTTT. Its translation is CASTKTGRQGAWTDTQYF.

CDR3 nucleotides: TGTGCCAGCAGCTTGGGGGGACAGGGGCACAATCAGCCCCAGCATTTT. Protein sequence: CASSLGGQGHNQPQHF. The gene calls are TRBV7-2 and TRBJ1-5, with 10 bases that match TRBD1. This CDR3 is built from 16 residues. J gave up 3 bases and V 3 bases, and 5 bases lay outside the gene matches. Germline V gene lookup returns CDR1 SGHTA and CDR2 FQGNSA.

The gene calls are TRBV10-3 and TRBJ1-4; 7 bases fit TRBD1. CDR1 is ENHRY and CDR2 is SYGVKD in the germline V gene. CDR3 length: 14 residues. With V trimmed by 3 bases and J by 2 bases, 0 bases remained unmatched. In nucleotides, the CDR3 is TGTGCCATCAGTGAACAGGGGACTAATGAAAAACTGTTTTTT. As protein: CAISEQGTNEKLFF.

The chain is built from TRBV3-1 (or the pseudogene TRBV3-2) and TRBJ2-3, with D possibly matching TRBD2 (6 bases). This CDR3 comprises 15 residues. Trimming stripped 2 bases from V and 4 bases from J, with 13 bases between. Per germline, CDR1 LGHDT and CDR2 YNNKEL (reference sequence). The CDR3 here is CASSQFAGQPDTQYF. The CDR3 DNA reads as TGTGCCAGCAGCCAATTTGCGGGGCAGCCAGATACGCAGTATTTT.

This rearrangement joins TRBV18 to TRBJ1-3, with 7 bases fitting TRBD1. The V gene end was trimmed by 3 bases and the J gene end by 0 bases; junction bases not matched to a gene: 5. The CDR3 length is 16 residues. Germline V lookup: CDR1 KGHSH, CDR2 LQKENI. CDR3 residues: CASSPDRAISGNTIYF. The CDR3 DNA reads as TGTGCCAGCTCACCCGACAGGGCGATCTCTGGAAACACCATATATTTT.

CDR3 sequence: CASSPGDIFSYNEQFF. Written as DNA, the CDR3 is TGTGCCAGCAGCCCCGGGGACATCTTCTCCTACAATGAGCAGTTCTTC. This chain uses TRBV7-2 with TRBJ2-1; perhaps TRBD1 as D (6 bases). V dropped 5 bases and J dropped 0 bases, with 14 bases sitting between them. The CDR3 is 16 residues long. Germline V gives CDR1 SGHTA, CDR2 FQGNSA.

V and J are TRBV7-2 and TRBJ2-5; 8 bases are shared with TRBD1. Germline V gene sequence: CDR1 SGHTA, CDR2 FQGNSA. The V segment lost 2 bases and the J segment 5 bases; nucleotides outside the gene matches: 7. The CDR3 consists of 15 residues. The CDR3 DNA is TGTGCCAGCAGCTTACAGGGGGCGCATATGGAGACCCAGTACTTC. Its protein is CASSLQGAHMETQYF.

This chain joins TRBV5-1 and TRBJ1-3; no clear D. This CDR3 region has 14 residues. From germline, CDR1 is SGHRS and CDR2 YFSETQ. With 4 bases removed from V and 0 bases from J, the gap between germline ends came to 8 bases. This CDR3 reads CASSPESSGNTIYF. The CDR3 bases are TGCGCCAGCAGCCCCGAGAGCTCTGGAAACACCATATATTTT.

This clone was counted only a few times. V usage is TRBV7-9 and J usage is TRBJ1-3; the D gene is possibly TRBD1 (5 bases). Germline V gene sequence: CDR1 SEHNR, CDR2 FQNEAQ (reference sequence). Trimming shortened V by 5 bases and J by 8 bases, and 13 bases separated the two germline ends. The CDR3 covers 13 residues. The CDR3 nucleotides are TGTGCCAGCAGCCAACAGGTTATTGACACCATATATTTT. It specifies CASSQQVIDTIYF.

There are a few counts of this clone. V and J are TRBV9 and TRBJ2-2; TRBD2 is a possible D gene (6 bases). The germline CDR1 and CDR2 sequences are SGDLS and YYNGEE. CDR3 length: 15 amino acids. The germline V and J ends were trimmed by 0 bases and 4 bases, with 10 bases remaining between them. CDR3 sequence (DNA): TGTGCCAGCAGCGTAGGGGGAGGTTCCACCGGGGAGCTGTTTTTT. Amino acid sequence: CASSVGGGSTGELFF. Using reference TRBV9 and TRBJ2-2 for the parts outside the CDR3, the full variable domain is DSGVTQTPKHLITATGQRVTLRCSPRSGDLSVYWYQQSLDQGLQFLIQYYNGEERAKGNILERFSAQQFPDLHSELNLSSLELGDSALYFCASSVGGGSTGELFFGEGSRLTVL.

This chain connects TRBV2 to TRBJ1-1; 7 bases match TRBD1. Trimming at V came to 10 bases and at J to 0 bases, leaving 11 bases not matched to a gene. The CDR3 sequence is 15 residues long. Germline loops: CDR1 SNHLY, CDR2 FYNNEI. CDR3 DNA sequence: TGTGCCACCTACCGGGACAGAACCATGAACACTGAAGCTTTCTTT. Its protein product is CATYRDRTMNTEAFF.